The clone carrying this TCR beta chain appeared a few times. Its cognate antigen is unknown. The sample belongs to a study of T-cell memory formation after mild COVID-19. Study as a whole: Largely, the TCR clusters proved donor specific. Study observations and caveats: Of the contracting clones, CD4+ ones lay mainly in CM and EM, and CD8+ ones in EMRA.

Sample barcodes and UMIs were carried by the TCR alpha and TCR beta cDNA libraries that 5'RACE generated with constant-segment primers. TCRdb re-derived calls from the 5' RACE reads in MiXCR, one entry per CDR3 protein. The table shows approximately 580,000 distinct CDR3 sequences, with roughly 22% occurring only once. Germline V gene data show CDR1 as KGHSH and CDR2 as LQKENI. This CDR3 spans 15 amino acids. Deletions cut 3 bases from V and 5 bases from J, with 16 bases between. The rearrangement links TRBV18 to TRBJ2-5; possible D gene TRBD2, 5 bases. The receptor comes from an adult woman who had mild COVID-19 (a few samples of this study predate the infection). Cell type and time point are not known. Sequences were obtained from PBMCs or a T cell subset sorted from them (not recorded which). The CDR3 nucleotides read TGTGCCAGCTCACCGAGTCAGTCGGGATGGGAGACCCAGTACTTC. Translation: CASSPSQSGWETQYF.